The 22 T cell receptor beta chains reported below all come from one sample, sequenced in a study of T cell responses to AZD1222 COVID-19 vaccine. Sequencing was performed with immunoSEQ multiplex PCR; in TCRdb, only in-frame clones are kept and a portion is missing. The data contain about 110,000 clones, 92% of them seen just once; the ten biggest clones take up 2% to 3%. This specimen was peripheral blood, taken 28 days after the second AZD1222 dose. The receptor set was obtained from an adult who received the AZD1222 COVID-19 vaccine.

The chain recombines TRBV6-2 or TRBV6-3 with TRBJ2-3, with TRBD1 matching over 8 bases. Germline V gene sequence: CDR1 MNHEY, CDR2 SVGEGT. Losses at the gene ends were 2 bases for V and 1 base for J; bases not matched to a gene: 8. This CDR3 has 17 amino acids. The CDR3 reads CASSYRGATGGTDTQYF. The CDR3 DNA reads TGTGCCAGCAGTTACAGGGGGGCGACAGGGGGCACAGATACGCAGTATTTT.

The chain couples TRBV5-1 to TRBJ2-7; TRBD1 might be the D (6 bases). Germline CDR1 and CDR2: SGHRS and YFSETQ. This CDR3 has 15 amino acids. V dropped 2 bases and J dropped 0 bases, with 12 bases sitting between them. The CDR3, as DNA: TGCGCCAGCAGCTTTGTTCAGGGGCCCTCCTACGAGCAGTACTTC. Residues: CASSFVQGPSYEQYF.

The chain couples TRBV4-2 to TRBJ2-7; 10 bases align to TRBD2. V shed 1 base and J 6 bases; nucleotides not matched to a gene: 12. Looked up from germline, CDR1 is LGHNA and CDR2 is YNFKEQ. The CDR3 sequence is 17 residues long. DNA of the CDR3: TGTGCCAGCAGCCAAGTCCCACCCAGCGGGGGGGCGGCCGAGCAGTACTTC. Residues: CASSQVPPSGGAAEQYF.

V usage is TRBV5-4 and J usage is TRBJ2-7; tentatively, D is TRBD1 (5 bases). The CDR3 covers 13 residues. V was trimmed by 4 bases and J by 4 bases, leaving 12 bases between them. Germline V gene data show CDR1 as SGHNT and CDR2 as YYREEE (reference sequence). As DNA, the CDR3 is TGTGCCAGCAGCCTGGCCAGACAGTACGAGCAGTACTTC. Encoded protein: CASSLARQYEQYF.

Notes on this clone: At one of its ends the junction is not consistent with the germline gene, which may arise from a read error. This chain joins TRBV7-9 and TRBJ2-7, with 9 bases matching TRBD2. This CDR3 comprises 14 residues. Germline loops: CDR1 SEHNR, CDR2 FQNEAQ (reference sequence). The chain's CDR3 is CASSLAGIDYEQYF. The CDR3 nucleotides read TGTGCCAGCAGCCTAGCGGGGATTGACTACGAGCAGTACTTC.

The chain has TRBV7-2 and TRBJ2-5; no definite D call. CDR1 and CDR2 (germline): SGHTA, FQGNSA. This CDR3 is 12 amino acids long. V was pared by 3 bases and J by 4 bases, with 6 bases between. In DNA, the CDR3 is TGTGCCAGCAGCTTCGATAGAGAGACCCAGTACTTC. Its protein product is CASSFDRETQYF. The full variable domain, completed using reference TRBV7-2 and TRBJ2-5, is GAGVSQSPSNKVTEKGKDVELRCDPISGHTALYWYRQSLGQGLEFLIYFQGNSAPDKSGLPSDRFSAERTGGSVSTLTIQRTQQEDSAVYLCASSFDRETQYFGPGTRLLVL.

The chain has TRBV5-4 and TRBJ2-3; TRBD2 matches at 10 bases. Germline V gene lookup returns CDR1 SGHNT and CDR2 YYREEE (reference sequence). This CDR3 region has 19 residues. Germline trimming cut 5 bases from V and 1 base from J; bases unmatched to any gene: 16. The CDR3 is CASRNWLAGAGGGTDTQYF. CDR3 sequence (DNA): TGTGCCAGCAGGAATTGGCTAGCGGGGGCAGGGGGGGGCACAGATACGCAGTATTTT.

CDR3 coding DNA: TGTGCCAGCAGCGCCGGGGGACGGCGCTACGAGCAGTACTTC. Residues: CASSAGGRRYEQYF. The chain combines TRBV7-2 with TRBJ2-7, with a tentative D call TRBD2 (6 bases). This CDR3 region has 14 residues. Germline values: CDR1 SGHTA, CDR2 FQGNSA. Deletions cut 5 bases from V and 3 bases from J, with 14 bases between. Drawing the rest from reference TRBV7-2 and TRBJ2-7, the complete variable domain is GAGVSQSPSNKVTEKGKDVELRCDPISGHTALYWYRQSLGQGLEFLIYFQGNSAPDKSGLPSDRFSAERTGGSVSTLTIQRTQQEDSAVYLCASSAGGRRYEQYFGPGTRLTVT.

The genes are TRBV5-4 and TRBJ2-2, with 8 bases lining up with TRBD2. The CDR3 runs to 15 residues. V gave up 4 bases and J gave up 0 bases; unmatched junction bases: 2. CDR1 is SGHNT, CDR2 YYREEE, per germline (reference sequence). CDR3 DNA: TGTGCCAGCAGCGGACTAGCAGCGAACACCGGGGAGCTGTTTTTT. It encodes CASSGLAANTGELFF.

The genes are TRBV7-9 and TRBJ1-2; 10 nucleotides match TRBD1. Germline lookup yields CDR1 SEHNR and CDR2 FQNEAQ (reference sequence). V lost 0 bases, J lost 5 bases, and 3 bases stayed unmatched. The CDR3 is 15 residues long. CDR3 nucleotides: TGTGCCAGCAGCTTAGCAGACAGGGGGCTTTATGGCTACACCTTC. Its translation is CASSLADRGLYGYTF.

This chain connects TRBV6-5 to TRBJ1-6; D gene ambiguous. From germline, CDR1 is MNHEY and CDR2 SVGAGI. The CDR3 has 15 residues. The germline V and J ends were trimmed by 2 bases and 0 bases, with 5 bases remaining between them. CDR3: CASSYDYSYNSPLHF. The CDR3 coding sequence is TGTGCCAGCAGTTACGACTACTCCTATAATTCACCCCTCCACTTT.

The rearrangement joins TRBV9 to TRBJ1-1; TRBD1 might be the D (6 bases). Germline values: CDR1 SGDLS, CDR2 YYNGEE. The CDR3 extends over 15 amino acids. V lost 0 bases and J 3 bases, leaving 12 bases between the germline ends. CDR3 in amino acids: CASSVVQGQDTEAFF. The CDR3 DNA reads as TGTGCCAGCAGCGTAGTACAGGGCCAGGACACTGAAGCTTTCTTT.

The DNA of the CDR3 is TGTGCCAGCAGCGTAGGGGGGTTAGAGACCCAGTACTTC. Encoded protein: CASSVGGLETQYF. V usage is TRBV9 and J usage is TRBJ2-5, with D perhaps matching TRBD1 or TRBD2 (5 bases each). The CDR3 contains 13 residues. Trimming removed 0 bases at V and 4 bases at J, with 7 bases between. Germline V CDR1 and CDR2: SGDLS, YYNGEE.

This clone was found once. This chain joins TRBV12-3 or TRBV12-4 and TRBJ2-2; no firm D call. The CDR3 consists of 11 residues. V was cut by 5 bases and J by 8 bases, with 6 bases left in between. In nucleotides, the CDR3 is TGTGCCAGCAGTCGCGCTGGGGAGCTGTTTTTT. Protein sequence: CASSRAGELFF.

The rearrangement joins TRBV7-2 to TRBJ1-4; D uncertain. Germline V gene data show CDR1 as SGHTA and CDR2 as FQGNSA. This CDR3 is built from 17 residues. The V and J ends lost 0 bases and 4 bases respectively, with 15 bases between them. As DNA, the CDR3 is TGTGCCAGCAGCTTAGCGTTGAAGGAATACGTTAATGAAAAACTGTTTTTT. Amino acid sequence: CASSLALKEYVNEKLFF.

The chain links TRBV3-1 (or the pseudogene TRBV3-2) to TRBJ1-6; 9 nucleotides agree with TRBD1. The CDR3 length is 16 residues. After removal of 2 bases from V and 7 bases from J, the junction contained 6 bases not matched to a gene. Germline lookup yields CDR1 LGHDT and CDR2 YNNKEL (reference sequence). The CDR3 DNA reads as TGTGCCAGCAGCCAACAGGACAGGGGAGGAAATTCACCCCTCCACTTT. This sequence encodes CASSQQDRGGNSPLHF.

The J gene is TRBJ2-3, the V gene TRBV3-1 (or the pseudogene TRBV3-2); D is perhaps TRBD1 (5 bases). The CDR3 extends over 16 amino acids. V dropped 1 base and J dropped 1 base, with 12 bases sitting between them. Germline assignment: CDR1 LGHDT and CDR2 YNNKEL (reference sequence). The CDR3 coding sequence is TGTGCCAGCAGCCAAGTCTCCAGGGATGGCACAGATACGCAGTATTTT. Its protein product is CASSQVSRDGTDTQYF.

The chain links TRBV4-3 to TRBJ1-6; D unclear. The germline gives CDR1 LGHNA, CDR2 YSLEER. The CDR3 extends over 17 amino acids. V lost 3 bases to trimming and J lost 0 bases, with 12 bases between them. CDR3 sequence: CASSQRTSSSYNSPLHF. The CDR3 DNA sequence: TGCGCCAGCAGCCAGAGGACGTCTAGCTCCTATAATTCACCCCTCCACTTT.

V is TRBV7-8 and J is TRBJ2-3; D is unresolved. V was pared by 1 base and J by 6 bases, with 8 bases between. Looked up from germline, CDR1 is SGHVS and CDR2 is FQNEAQ. The CDR3 sequence is 13 residues long. This chain's CDR3 is CASSLDRRDTQYF. Written as DNA, the CDR3 is TGTGCCAGCAGCTTAGATCGTAGGGATACGCAGTATTTT.

This clone was seen a single time. The gene calls are TRBV5-1 and TRBJ2-2, with D perhaps matching TRBD2 (5 bases). The CDR3 consists of 16 residues. The V gene lost 4 bases and the J gene lost 5 bases, with 18 bases spanning the gap. Germline CDR1 reads SGHRS; CDR2 reads YFSETQ. CDR3 amino acids: CASSPLPGGQTGELFF. CDR3 coding DNA: TGCGCCAGCAGCCCGCTCCCTGGAGGCCAAACCGGGGAGCTGTTTTTT.

This clone appeared a single time. The rearrangement uses TRBV29-1 and TRBJ2-3; no definite D call. The CDR3 has 10 residues. With 5 bases removed from V and 4 bases from J, the gap between germline ends came to 4 bases. Germline V gene data show CDR1 as SQVTM and CDR2 as ANQGSEA. In nucleotides, the CDR3 is TGCAGCGTTAGTGCAGATACGCAGTATTTT. Protein sequence: CSVSADTQYF.

About this clone itself: An end of the junction differs from the germline gene, which may be a read error. The V gene is TRBV7-7, the J gene TRBJ2-7, with 12 bases fitting TRBD1. The CDR3 totals 15 residues. The germline V gene has CDR1 SSHAT and CDR2 FNYEAQ (reference sequence). CDR3 residues: CASSSGTGGGYEQYF. The CDR3 DNA sequence: TGTGCTAGCAGCTCAGGGACAGGGGGCGGCTACGAGCAGTACTTC.